The 20 T cell receptor beta chains below come from one sample, sequenced in a study of patients and donors after allogeneic stem cell transplantation. MiXCR, run by TCRdb on the RT-PCR reads, gives a single entry per CDR3 protein. Counted here are about a million distinct CDR3 sequences, 15% to 20% occurring once; the ten biggest clones make up 5% to 7.5%. Sequenced input: blood, either unsorted or a sorted T cell fraction (not recorded which). These receptors all stem from a human donor who was either an allogeneic HSCT recipient or a stem cell or donor lymphocyte infusion donor (not recorded which). It is not recorded whose cells these are; they may come from a transplant donor.

A few counts support this clonotype. This chain links TRBV5-6 with TRBJ1-5; D not certain. Looked up from germline, CDR1 is SGHDT and CDR2 is YYEEEE. V was shortened by 1 base and J by 0 bases, with 5 bases between the two germline ends. The CDR3 covers 14 residues. CDR3 loop: CASSLSSSNQPQHF. In DNA, the CDR3 is TGTGCCAGCAGCTTGTCGAGTAGCAATCAGCCCCAGCATTTT.

The V and J genes are TRBV24-1 and TRBJ1-5; D remains unclear. Trimming stripped 5 bases from V and 7 bases from J, with 14 bases between. There are 14 residues in the CDR3. Germline V gene sequence: CDR1 KGHDR, CDR2 SFDVKD. CDR3 sequence: CATSAGPPSQPQHF. The CDR3 nucleotides are TGTGCCACCAGTGCGGGCCCCCCAAGCCAGCCCCAGCATTTT.

In nucleotides, the CDR3 is TGTGCCAGCAGTTCAAATCGCCCAGAGACCCAGTACTTC. Its translation: CASSSNRPETQYF. The chain uses TRBV6-2 or TRBV6-3 and TRBJ2-5; no reliable D call. The CDR3 sequence is 13 residues long. Trimming pared 4 bases from V and 4 bases from J, leaving 10 bases between. Germline assignment: CDR1 MNHEY and CDR2 SVGEGT.

This clonotype has more than one count but fewer than ten. This chain connects TRBV29-1 to TRBJ2-5; D might be TRBD2 (6 bases). V shed 1 base and J shed 2 bases, with 14 bases lying between them. Germline values: CDR1 SQVTM, CDR2 ANQGSEA. The CDR3 covers 15 residues. CDR3 nucleotide sequence: TGCAGCGTTGAAGTTCCAGGGACTCAACAAGAGACCCAGTACTTC. Protein: CSVEVPGTQQETQYF.

The chain joins TRBV9 to TRBJ2-1; 11 bases align to TRBD2. The CDR3 sequence is 17 residues long. The V and J ends lost 3 bases and 8 bases, in that order; junction bases with no gene match: 13. Germline V gene sequence: CDR1 SGDLS, CDR2 YYNGEE. This CDR3 is CASSASTSGNSWDEQFF. CDR3 nucleotides: TGTGCCAGCAGCGCATCGACTAGCGGGAACTCCTGGGATGAGCAGTTCTTC.

With respect to this clonotype: An end of the junction differs from the germline gene, which may be a read error. J is TRBJ1-1 and V is TRBV5-1; 8 nucleotides match TRBD1. This CDR3 contains 14 residues. Germline V gives CDR1 SGHRS, CDR2 YFSETQ. CDR3 DNA: TGCGCCAGCACTGCAGGGGGCTGGTACACTGAAGCTTACTTT. Encoded protein: CASTAGGWYTEAYF.

V usage is TRBV5-1 and J usage is TRBJ2-1, with D maybe TRBD2 (6 bases). V lost 0 bases to trimming and J lost 5 bases, with 12 bases between them. The length of the CDR3 is 15 residues. Germline values: CDR1 SGHRS, CDR2 YFSETQ. The CDR3 here is CASSLGAGPHNEQFF. The CDR3 coding sequence is TGCGCCAGCAGCTTGGGGGCGGGACCACACAATGAGCAGTTCTTC.

The CDR3 region has the DNA TGCAGTGCCCGTCCCTCACTAGCGGGGGGGCCTCATCCCCAGTACTTC. Protein sequence: CSARPSLAGGPHPQYF. V and J are TRBV20-1 and TRBJ2-5; 13 bases fit TRBD2. This CDR3 is 16 amino acids long. Germline V gene data show CDR1 as DFQATT and CDR2 as SNEGSKA (reference sequence). V shed 6 bases, J shed 9 bases, and the junction held 16 bases outside the gene matches.

V and J are TRBV6-1 and TRBJ2-2; the D is unclear. Trimming took 6 bases from V and 5 from J, leaving 10 bases between them. Germline V gives CDR1 MNHNS, CDR2 SASEGT. The length of the CDR3 is 13 residues. The CDR3 region is CASREYNTGELFF. In DNA form, the CDR3 reads TGTGCCAGCAGGGAGTACAATACCGGGGAGCTGTTTTTT.

The chain combines TRBV20-1 with TRBJ2-7; D may be TRBD1 (6 bases). CDR1 is DFQATT and CDR2 is SNEGSKA in the germline V gene (reference sequence). This CDR3 is built from 14 residues. The ends were cut back, 3 bases at V and 0 bases at J, with 12 bases in the middle. DNA for the CDR3: TGCAGTGCTAGGGCTGACAGGAGCTCCTACGAGCAGTACTTC. This sequence encodes CSARADRSSYEQYF.

This clonotype was observed a handful of times. V and J are TRBV7-9 and TRBJ2-1; D not resolved. This CDR3 has 12 amino acids. The V gene lost 10 bases and the J gene lost 8 bases, with 15 bases spanning the gap. The germline V gene encodes CDR1 SEHNR and CDR2 FQNEAQ (reference sequence). CDR3 bases: TGTGCCATAAGGACCGCTGGGGATGAGCAGTTCTTC. This encodes CAIRTAGDEQFF.

Remarks on this clonotype: The junction differs from germline at one of its ends, possibly a read error. The CDR3 loop reads CASSPPGNAEAFF. The CDR3 DNA reads as TGTGCCAGCTCACCACCGGGGAACGCTGAAGCTTTCTTT. This chain links TRBV18 with TRBJ1-1; no definite D call. The germline gives CDR1 KGHSH, CDR2 LQKENI. The CDR3 has 13 amino acids.

There are a few counts of this clonotype. The chain is built from TRBV6-5 and TRBJ2-3, with TRBD2 matching over 14 bases. Germline CDR1 reads MNHEY; CDR2 reads SVGAGI. Unmatched junction bases numbered 6, after V lost 4 bases and J lost 0 bases. This CDR3 region has 18 residues. CDR3 sequence reads: CASSSPRLAGGSTDTQYF. In nucleotides, the CDR3 is TGTGCCAGCAGTTCTCCTCGACTAGCGGGAGGGAGCACAGATACGCAGTATTTT.

This clonotype was seen repeatedly, ten times or more. The chain combines TRBV27 with TRBJ2-7; D is ambiguous. CDR1 is MNHEY and CDR2 is SMNVEV in the germline V gene (reference sequence). V was shortened by 2 bases and J by 5 bases, with 19 bases between the two germline ends. The CDR3 extends over 16 amino acids. This chain's CDR3 is CASSLRPGVGGNEQYF. The CDR3 nucleotides are TGTGCCAGCAGTTTACGCCCCGGTGTGGGTGGCAACGAGCAGTACTTC.

This clonotype has just a few counts. The rearrangement links TRBV12-3 or TRBV12-4 to TRBJ2-7; possible D gene TRBD1, 6 bases. This CDR3 comprises 13 residues. V was cut by 7 bases and J by 1 base, with 11 bases left in between. CDR3 amino acids: CASNSDSSYEQYF. Here the CDR3 DNA reads TGTGCCAGCAACTCGGACAGTTCCTACGAGCAGTACTTC.

The chain couples TRBV12-3 or TRBV12-4 to TRBJ1-2; no clear D. Trimming took off 2 bases at V and 5 bases at J, with 9 bases between the two ends. CDR3 size: 13 residues. DNA of the CDR3: TGTGCCAGCAGTTTACAAAATGGGTATGGCTACACCTTC. Translated, it gives CASSLQNGYGYTF.

CDR3 protein: CASSRGLARTYNEQFF. DNA of the CDR3: TGCGCCAGCAGCCGAGGACTAGCCAGGACCTACAATGAGCAGTTCTTC. The chain employs TRBV5-1 and TRBJ2-1; 8 bases match TRBD2. J gave up 2 bases and V 4 bases, and 8 bases lay outside the gene matches. The CDR3 totals 16 residues. Germline CDR1 is SGHRS and CDR2 is YFSETQ.

This clonotype has more than one count but fewer than ten. The chain recombines TRBV4-2 with TRBJ2-2; D gene unclear. Germline V gene lookup returns CDR1 LGHNA and CDR2 YNFKEQ. Deletions cut 0 bases from V and 6 bases from J, with 11 bases between. The CDR3 runs to 15 residues. DNA for the CDR3: TGTGCCAGCAGCCAAGAAGTGAGGTTCTCCGGGGAGCTGTTTTTT. This encodes CASSQEVRFSGELFF.

This clonotype has at least ten counts. The chain carries TRBV9 and TRBJ1-2; D unclear. With 0 bases removed from V and 7 bases from J, the gap between germline ends came to 19 bases. This CDR3 has 16 amino acids. Germline V gene lookup returns CDR1 SGDLS and CDR2 YYNGEE. In DNA, the CDR3 is TGTGCCAGCAGCGTAGCTTCTGTATCTGTCGGCGGTGGCTACACCTTC. Protein: CASSVASVSVGGGYTF.

This chain uses TRBV21-1 with TRBJ2-1; TRBD1 is the table's D call, not checked against the DNA. TRBV21-1 is recorded as a pseudogene. This CDR3 has 18 residues. CDR3 DNA: TGTGCCAGCAACCCCACCTGGGACACCGAATGGCCCTACAATGAGCAGTTCTTC. It translates to CASNPTWDTEWPYNEQFF.